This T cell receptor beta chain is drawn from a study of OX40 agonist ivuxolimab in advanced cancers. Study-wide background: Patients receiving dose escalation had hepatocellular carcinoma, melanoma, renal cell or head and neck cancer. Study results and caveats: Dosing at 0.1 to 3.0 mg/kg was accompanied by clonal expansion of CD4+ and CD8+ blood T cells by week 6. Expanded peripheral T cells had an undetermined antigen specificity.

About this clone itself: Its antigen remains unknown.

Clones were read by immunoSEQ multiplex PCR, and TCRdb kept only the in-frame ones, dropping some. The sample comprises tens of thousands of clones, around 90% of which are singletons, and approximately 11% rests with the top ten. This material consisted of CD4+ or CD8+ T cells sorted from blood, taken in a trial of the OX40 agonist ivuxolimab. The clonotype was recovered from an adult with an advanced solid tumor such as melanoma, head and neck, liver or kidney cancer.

The CDR3 sequence: CASTGDSYEQYF. As DNA, the CDR3 is TGTGCCAGCACTGGGGACTCCTACGAGCAGTACTTC. The chain has TRBV6-6 and TRBJ2-7, with unresolved D. The length of the CDR3 is 12 residues. Trimming removed 7 bases from V and 0 bases from J, with 7 bases in between. CDR1 and CDR2 (germline): MNHNY, SVGAGI (reference sequence).